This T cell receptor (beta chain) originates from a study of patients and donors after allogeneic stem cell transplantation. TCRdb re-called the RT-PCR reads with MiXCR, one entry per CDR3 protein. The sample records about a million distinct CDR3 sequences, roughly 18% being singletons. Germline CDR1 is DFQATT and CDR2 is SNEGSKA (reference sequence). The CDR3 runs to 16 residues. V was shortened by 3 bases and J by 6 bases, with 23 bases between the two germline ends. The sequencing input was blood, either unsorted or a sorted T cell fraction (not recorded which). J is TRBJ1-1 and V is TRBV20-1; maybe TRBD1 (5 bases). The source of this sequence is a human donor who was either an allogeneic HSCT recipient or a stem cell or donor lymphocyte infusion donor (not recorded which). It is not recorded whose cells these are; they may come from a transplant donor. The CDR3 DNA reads TGCAGTGCTAGTGAGGGGAGGATTCCGGTAGTGGCTGAAGCTTTCTTT. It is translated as CSASEGRIPVVAEAFF.